The next 17 T cell receptor beta chains were all read from a single sample in a study of shared T cell receptors in the human thymus listed by TCRdb under 2021. The library was generated by the immunoSEQ multiplex PCR assay. As stored in TCRdb, this immuneACCESS dataset retains in-frame rearrangements with V and J assigned. A fraction of the clones does not appear; measured against another copy, unresolved V genes explain less than half of the discrepancy, and the remainder lacks a known reason. A total of 700,000 or so clones appear in this sample, 80% to 90% of them only once. The ten largest make up roughly 0.01% of the sample. These data were also filed under a second study, of human thymus T cells.

The material sequenced was thymocytes. The receptors shown here come from a girl younger than two with a congenital heart defect. Donor details come from another sample of the same person, matched by shared clones.

This rearrangement joins TRBV6-4 to TRBJ1-1; D perhaps matches TRBD1 (6 bases). The CDR3 is 13 residues long. V was cut by 6 bases and J by 4 bases, with 12 bases left in between. Germline V lookup: CDR1 MRHNA, CDR2 SNTAGT. The CDR3 region is CASRGPDSTEAFF. The CDR3 nucleotides read TGTGCCAGCAGAGGACCGGACAGCACTGAAGCTTTCTTT.

The CDR3 bases are TGTGCCATCAAACAGGGCGACTATGGCTACACCTTC. Its translation is CAIKQGDYGYTF. The J gene is TRBJ1-2, the V gene TRBV6-4, with D tentatively TRBD1 (6 bases). Germline loops: CDR1 MRHNA, CDR2 SNTAGT. V was shortened by 10 bases and J by 3 bases, with 12 bases between the two germline ends. The CDR3 loop spans 12 amino acids.

In DNA form, the CDR3 reads TGCGCCAGCAGCCACCCAGGACTAGCGGGGGGGCCCGCTCACGCAGATACGCAGTATTTT. Protein: CASSHPGLAGGPAHADTQYF. The chain uses TRBV4-1 and TRBJ2-3; 15 positions agree with TRBD2. Trimming at V came to 3 bases and at J to 4 bases, leaving 14 bases not matched to a gene. CDR3 length equals 20 residues. Germline V gene sequence: CDR1 MGHRA, CDR2 YSYEKL.

The chain is built from TRBV28 and TRBJ1-3, with D unclear. The CDR3 runs to 16 residues. Germline loops: CDR1 MDHEN, CDR2 SYDVKM. Trimming cost V 3 bases and J 0 bases, with 12 bases left between them. CDR3 amino acids: CASSFLGTDSGNTIYF. In DNA form, the CDR3 reads TGTGCCAGCAGTTTTCTTGGCACCGACTCTGGAAACACCATATATTTT.

In its sample, this clone was seen a few times. The V and J genes are TRBV6-4 and TRBJ2-1; 9 bases map to TRBD2. Per germline, CDR1 MRHNA and CDR2 SNTAGT. The CDR3 runs 15 residues. Trimming at V came to 3 bases and at J to 6 bases, leaving 6 bases not matched to a gene. The CDR3 here is CASSEGASGVNEQFF. The CDR3, as DNA: TGTGCCAGCAGTGAAGGGGCTAGCGGGGTCAATGAGCAGTTCTTC.

CDR3 sequence (DNA): TGTGCCAGCAGCTTACGCCGGGGGGCCACTGAAGCTTTCTTT. This gives the protein CASSLRRGATEAFF. This rearrangement joins TRBV7-8 to TRBJ1-1; weak D call: TRBD1 (6 bases). Trimming pared 2 bases from V and 4 bases from J, leaving 11 bases between. The CDR3 is made up of 14 amino acids. The germline CDR1 and CDR2 sequences are SGHVS and FQNEAQ.

The genes are TRBV6-1 and TRBJ2-7; TRBD2 might be the D (6 bases). V lost 2 bases and J 2 bases, leaving 16 bases between the germline ends. The CDR3 runs to 16 residues. Germline-derived CDR1 and CDR2 are MNHNS and SASEGT. CDR3 residues: CASSEKAEGIAYEQYF. The CDR3 nucleotides read TGTGCCAGCAGTGAAAAGGCGGAGGGGATTGCCTACGAGCAGTACTTC.

The chain uses TRBV4-2 and TRBJ2-5, with TRBD1 matching 10 bases. The CDR3 spans 15 residues. Germline V gene sequence: CDR1 LGHNA, CDR2 YNFKEQ. The ends lost 1 base at V and 5 bases at J; junction bases unmatched: 4. This chain's CDR3 is CASSQGTGGTETQYF. DNA of the CDR3: TGTGCCAGCAGCCAAGGGACAGGGGGTACGGAGACCCAGTACTTC.

The DNA of the CDR3 is TGTGCCAGCAGTTTATGGCCGGGACTAAACCACAATGAGCAGTTCTTC. This codes for CASSLWPGLNHNEQFF. This sequence joins TRBV28 and TRBJ2-1, with TRBD2 matching over 7 bases. From germline, CDR1 is MDHEN and CDR2 SYDVKM. The ends lost 0 bases at V and 5 bases at J; junction bases unmatched: 7. The CDR3 is 16 residues long.

This chain links TRBV25-1 with TRBJ2-2; TRBD1 matches at 7 bases. CDR1 and CDR2 (germline): MGHDK, SYGVNS. The ends lost 10 bases at V and 5 bases at J; junction bases unmatched: 19. The CDR3 contains 17 residues. CDR3 in DNA: TGTGCCACTAACCCTGGAAAAGACAGGGCAAGAACCGGGGAGCTGTTTTTT. Protein sequence: CATNPGKDRARTGELFF.

The chain couples TRBV28 to TRBJ2-7, with D possibly being TRBD1 (5 bases). Trimming took off 2 bases at V and 5 bases at J, with 13 bases between the two ends. From germline, CDR1 is MDHEN and CDR2 SYDVKM. The CDR3 is 14 residues long. The CDR3: CASSLTRESNEQYF. CDR3 bases: TGTGCCAGCAGTTTAACCAGGGAAAGTAACGAGCAGTACTTC.

This chain uses TRBV7-2 with TRBJ2-4; TRBD2 matches 9 bases. The CDR3 sequence is 18 residues long. V dropped 5 bases and J dropped 6; count of bases not matched to a gene: 17. Per the germline V gene, CDR1 is SGHTA and CDR2 is FQGNSA. The chain's CDR3 is CASSPSGLGGGAVNIQYF. The CDR3 nucleotides are TGTGCCAGCAGCCCATCTGGGTTGGGCGGGGGGGCGGTAAACATTCAGTACTTC.

To note about this clone: This same CDR3 is encoded by further DNA sequences in the sample. The J gene is TRBJ1-6, the V gene TRBV7-2, with 10 bases aligning to TRBD1. Germline CDR1 is SGHTA and CDR2 is FQGNSA. The V segment lost 5 bases and the J segment 7 bases; nucleotides outside the gene matches: 2. This CDR3 is built from 14 residues. The CDR3 is CASSPGQGNSPLHF. The DNA for the CDR3 is TGTGCCAGCAGCCCGGGACAGGGGAATTCACCCCTCCACTTT.

Concerning this clone itself: The junction departs from germline at one end; a sequencing error may be responsible. The chain couples TRBV6-1 to TRBJ2-2, with D possibly being TRBD1 (6 bases). The CDR3 extends over 19 amino acids. Germline V CDR1 and CDR2: MNHNS, SASEGT. The CDR3 region is CASREVEMTHRANTGELFF. The CDR3 DNA reads as TGTGCCAGCAGGGAAGTAGAGATGACACACAGGGCGAACACCGGGGAGCTGTTTTTT.

This chain connects TRBV2 to TRBJ2-5; TRBD1 matches at 7 bases. The trim removed 7 bases at V and 1 base at J, leaving 6 bases unmatched. This CDR3 has 14 residues. CDR1 and CDR2 from the germline V gene are SNHLY and FYNNEI. The CDR3 loop reads CASITGVSQETQYF. The CDR3 DNA reads as TGTGCCAGCATTACAGGGGTATCCCAAGAGACCCAGTACTTC. Full variable domain (rest looked up from reference TRBV2 and TRBJ2-5): EPEVTQTPSHQVTQMGQEVILRCVPISNHLYFYWYRQILGQKVEFLVSFYNNEISEKSEIFDDQFSVERPDGSNFTLKIRSTKLEDSAMYFCASITGVSQETQYFGPGTRLLVL.

This rearrangement joins TRBV7-3 to TRBJ2-3, with a possible D match to TRBD2 (7 bases). The CDR3 contains 15 residues. Germline V gives CDR1 SGHTA, CDR2 FQGTGA. V was shortened by 5 bases and J by 0 bases, with 12 bases between the two germline ends. CDR3 coding DNA: TGTGCCAGCAGCCCTAGGGGGGGCAGCACAGATACGCAGTATTTT. It yields the protein CASSPRGGSTDTQYF.

The rearrangement joins TRBV29-1 to TRBJ2-7; D is unresolved. The CDR3 is 13 residues long. Trimming took off 4 bases at V and 9 bases at J, with 19 bases between the two ends. CDR1 and CDR2 (germline): SQVTM, ANQGSEA. The CDR3 loop reads CSVGPKLQGGQYF. In DNA, the CDR3 is TGCAGCGTTGGTCCAAAGCTTCAAGGCGGGCAGTACTTC.